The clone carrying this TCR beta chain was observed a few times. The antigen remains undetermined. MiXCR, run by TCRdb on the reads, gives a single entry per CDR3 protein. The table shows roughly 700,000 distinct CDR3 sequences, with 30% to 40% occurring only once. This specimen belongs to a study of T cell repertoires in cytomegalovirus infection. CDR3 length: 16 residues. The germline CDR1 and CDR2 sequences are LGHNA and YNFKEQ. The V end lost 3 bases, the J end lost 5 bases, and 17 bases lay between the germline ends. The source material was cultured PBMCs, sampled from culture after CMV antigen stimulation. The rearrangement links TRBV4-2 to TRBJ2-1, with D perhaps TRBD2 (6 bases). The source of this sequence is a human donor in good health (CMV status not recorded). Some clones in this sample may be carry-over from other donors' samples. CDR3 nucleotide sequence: TGTGCCAGCAGCCAGCCTCGGGACTCACCCCACAATGAGCAGTTCTTC. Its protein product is CASSQPRDSPHNEQFF.